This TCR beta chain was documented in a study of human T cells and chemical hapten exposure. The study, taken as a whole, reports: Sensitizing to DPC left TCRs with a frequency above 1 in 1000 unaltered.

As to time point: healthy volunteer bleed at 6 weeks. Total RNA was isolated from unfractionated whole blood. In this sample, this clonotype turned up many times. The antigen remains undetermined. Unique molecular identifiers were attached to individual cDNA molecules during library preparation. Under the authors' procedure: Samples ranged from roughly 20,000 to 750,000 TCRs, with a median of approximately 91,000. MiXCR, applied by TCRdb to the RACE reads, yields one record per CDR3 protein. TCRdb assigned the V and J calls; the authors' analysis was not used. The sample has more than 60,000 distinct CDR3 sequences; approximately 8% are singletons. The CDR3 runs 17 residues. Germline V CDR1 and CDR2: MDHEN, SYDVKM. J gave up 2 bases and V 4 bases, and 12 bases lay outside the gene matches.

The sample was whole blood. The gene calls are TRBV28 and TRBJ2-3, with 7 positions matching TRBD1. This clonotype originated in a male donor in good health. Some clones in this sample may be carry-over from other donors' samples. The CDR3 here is CASSSAQGRGATDTQYF. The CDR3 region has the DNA TGTGCCAGCAGTTCTGCACAGGGGCGTGGGGCCACAGATACGCAGTATTTT.